This TCR beta chain was observed in a study of blood T cells in healthy people across ages. Then a second PCR, running roughly 7 to 11 cycles, was carried out with a sample-barcoded 5' primer and a J-beta primer mix. Each CDR3 protein gets one entry after TCRdb re-called the 5' RACE reads with MiXCR. The data hold 1.4 million or so distinct CDR3 sequences, with approximately 39% observed a single time. Each donor's blood draw was approximately 10 milliliters of peripheral blood. Study outcomes and limitations: Fewer expanded clones and more diversity marked long-lived versus aged donors. Investigators treated diversity estimates from one million T cells as underestimates.

In regard to this clonotype: The antigen remains undetermined.

Trimming cost V 4 bases and J 1 base, with 7 bases left between them. CDR1 and CDR2 from the germline V gene are SQVTM and ANQGSEA. This CDR3 spans 12 amino acids. The sample consisted of blood. The receptor comes from a woman in her late teens or twenties in good health. The chain uses TRBV29-1 and TRBJ1-1; D unresolved. The CDR3 loop reads CSVARPNTEAFF. In DNA, the CDR3 is TGCAGCGTTGCGCGGCCGAACACTGAAGCTTTCTTT.